This TCR beta chain was profiled in a study of OX40 agonist ivuxolimab in advanced cancers. The V gene lost 6 bases and the J gene lost 1 base, with 21 bases spanning the gap. Germline CDR1 is SNHLY and CDR2 is FYNNEI. The length of the CDR3 is 17 residues. Profiling relied on immunoSEQ multiplex PCR, and the TCRdb table lists in-frame clones only, not all of them. Of some 79,000 clones listed, roughly 92% are singletons. The V gene is TRBV2, the J gene TRBJ2-5; D tentatively reads TRBD1 or TRBD2 (5 bases each). This TCR derives from an adult with an advanced solid tumor such as melanoma, head and neck, liver or kidney cancer. Sequenced here: CD4+ or CD8+ T cells sorted from blood, sampled in a trial of the OX40 agonist ivuxolimab. Here the CDR3 DNA reads TGTGCCAGCAGATCCGGGGAGATGGGGCGAATCCAAGAGACCCAGTACTTC. Translating it yields CASRSGEMGRIQETQYF.